This paragraph reports one T cell receptor (beta chain). This sample stems from a study of blood T cell repertoires in COVID-19. Study summary: COVID-19 samples, acute and convalescent, were from the United States, Italy and Spain.

Study processing details: Amplification with reference gene primers provided the estimates of nucleated cell counts. Sequencing was performed with immunoSEQ multiplex PCR; in TCRdb, only in-frame clones are kept and a portion is missing. V, J and clone size were drawn from that table, and D and trimming were deduced from the DNA. In the table there are some 90,000 clones, roughly nine tenths of which are singletons. Germline CDR1 is SGHTA and CDR2 is FQGNSA. The CDR3 is made up of 15 amino acids. J gave up 10 bases and V 6 bases, and 9 bases lay outside the gene matches. The clonotype originates from a man aged 45-60 years with COVID-19, enrolled during active disease. V and J are TRBV7-2 and TRBJ1-6, with TRBD1 identical over 10 bases. Sequenced sample: peripheral blood. This CDR3 is CASRRTGTGASPLHF. The CDR3 nucleotides are TGTGCCAGCAGGAGGACCGGGACAGGGGCCTCACCCCTCCACTTT.